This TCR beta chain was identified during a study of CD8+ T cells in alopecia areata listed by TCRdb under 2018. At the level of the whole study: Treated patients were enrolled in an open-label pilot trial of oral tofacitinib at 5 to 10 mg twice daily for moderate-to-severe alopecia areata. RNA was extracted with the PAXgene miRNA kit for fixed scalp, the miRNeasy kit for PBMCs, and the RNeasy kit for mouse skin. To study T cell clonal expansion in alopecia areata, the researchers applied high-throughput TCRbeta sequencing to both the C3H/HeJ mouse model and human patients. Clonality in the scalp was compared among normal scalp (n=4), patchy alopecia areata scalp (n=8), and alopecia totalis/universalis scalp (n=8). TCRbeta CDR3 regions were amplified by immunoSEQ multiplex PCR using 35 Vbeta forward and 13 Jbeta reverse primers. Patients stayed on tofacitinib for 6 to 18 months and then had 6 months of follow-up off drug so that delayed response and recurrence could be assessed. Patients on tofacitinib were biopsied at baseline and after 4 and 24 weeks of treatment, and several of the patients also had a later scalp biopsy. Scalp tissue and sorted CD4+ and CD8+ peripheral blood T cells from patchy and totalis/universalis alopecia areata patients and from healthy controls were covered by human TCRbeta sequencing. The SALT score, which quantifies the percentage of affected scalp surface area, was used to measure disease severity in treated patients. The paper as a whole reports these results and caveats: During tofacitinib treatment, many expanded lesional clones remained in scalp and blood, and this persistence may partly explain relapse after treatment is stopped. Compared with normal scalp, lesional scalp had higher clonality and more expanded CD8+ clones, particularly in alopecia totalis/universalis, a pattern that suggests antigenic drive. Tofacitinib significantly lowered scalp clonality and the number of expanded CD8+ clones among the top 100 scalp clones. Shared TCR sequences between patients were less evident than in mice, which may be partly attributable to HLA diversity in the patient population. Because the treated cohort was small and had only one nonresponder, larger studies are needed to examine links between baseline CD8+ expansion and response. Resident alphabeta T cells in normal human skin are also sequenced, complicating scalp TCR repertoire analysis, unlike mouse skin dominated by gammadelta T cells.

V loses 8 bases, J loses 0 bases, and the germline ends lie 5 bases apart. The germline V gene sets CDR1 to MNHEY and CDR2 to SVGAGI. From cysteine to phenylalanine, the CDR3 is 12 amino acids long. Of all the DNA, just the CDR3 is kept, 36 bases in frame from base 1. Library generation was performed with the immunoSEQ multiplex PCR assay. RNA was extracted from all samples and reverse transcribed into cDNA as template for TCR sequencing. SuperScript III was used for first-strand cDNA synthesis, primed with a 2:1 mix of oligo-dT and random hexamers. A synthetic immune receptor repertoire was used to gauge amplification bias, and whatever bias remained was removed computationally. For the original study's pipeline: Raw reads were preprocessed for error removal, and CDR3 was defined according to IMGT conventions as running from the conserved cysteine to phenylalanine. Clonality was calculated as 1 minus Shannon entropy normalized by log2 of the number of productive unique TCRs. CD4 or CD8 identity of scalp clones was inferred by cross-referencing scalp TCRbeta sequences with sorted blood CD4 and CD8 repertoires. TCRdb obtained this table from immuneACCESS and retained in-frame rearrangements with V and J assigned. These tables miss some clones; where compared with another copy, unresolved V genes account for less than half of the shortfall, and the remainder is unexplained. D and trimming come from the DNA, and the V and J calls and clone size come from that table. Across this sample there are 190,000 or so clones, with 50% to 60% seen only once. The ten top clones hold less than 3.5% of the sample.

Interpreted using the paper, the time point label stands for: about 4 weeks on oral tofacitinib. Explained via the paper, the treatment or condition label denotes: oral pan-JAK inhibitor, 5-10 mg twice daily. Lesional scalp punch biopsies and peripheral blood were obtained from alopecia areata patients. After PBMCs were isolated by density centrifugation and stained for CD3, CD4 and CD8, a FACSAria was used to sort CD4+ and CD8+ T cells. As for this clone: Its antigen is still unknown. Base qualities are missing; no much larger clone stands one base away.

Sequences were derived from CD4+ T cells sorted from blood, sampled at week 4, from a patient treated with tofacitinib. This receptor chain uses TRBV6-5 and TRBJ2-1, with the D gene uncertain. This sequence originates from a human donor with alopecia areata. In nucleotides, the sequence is TGTGCCAGCTGCCGCTCCTACAATGAGCAGTTCTTC. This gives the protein CASCRSYNEQFF.